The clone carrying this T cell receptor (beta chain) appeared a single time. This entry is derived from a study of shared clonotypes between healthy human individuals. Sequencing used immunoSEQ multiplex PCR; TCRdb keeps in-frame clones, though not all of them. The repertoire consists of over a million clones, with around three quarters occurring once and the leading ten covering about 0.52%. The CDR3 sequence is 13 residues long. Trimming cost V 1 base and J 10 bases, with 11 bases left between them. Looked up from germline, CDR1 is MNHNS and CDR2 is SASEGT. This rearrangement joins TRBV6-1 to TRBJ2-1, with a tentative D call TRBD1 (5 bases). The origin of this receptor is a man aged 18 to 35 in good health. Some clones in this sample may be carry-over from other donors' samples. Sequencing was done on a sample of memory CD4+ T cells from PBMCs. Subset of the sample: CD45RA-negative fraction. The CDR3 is CASSEGQPGEQFF. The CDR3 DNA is TGTGCCAGCAGTGAAGGACAGCCTGGGGAGCAGTTCTTC.